This is a list of T cell receptor beta chains from one sample in a study of OX40 agonist ivuxolimab in advanced cancers. Sequencing was performed with immunoSEQ multiplex PCR; in TCRdb, only in-frame clones are kept and a portion is missing. In the table there are 55,000 to 70,000 clones, 80% to 90% of which are singletons. Sample: CD4+ or CD8+ T cells sorted from blood, taken in a trial of the OX40 agonist ivuxolimab. The origin of the receptors is an adult with an advanced solid tumor such as melanoma, head and neck, liver or kidney cancer. CDR3s leave out the opening cysteine and the closing phenylalanine or tryptophan.

V gene	J gene	CDR3 protein
TRBV18	TRBJ2-2	ASSPRQGADTGELF
TRBV5-4	TRBJ1-1	ASSLVGSPEAF
TRBV19	TRBJ1-5	ASSRVYSNQPQH
TRBV7-2	TRBJ2-7	ASSRDSRSEQY
TRBV27	TRBJ1-5	ASSFWAGSFLSQPQH
TRBV30	TRBJ1-5	AWSVSANNQPQH
TRBV18	TRBJ2-1	ASSPPGTSGIAEQF
TRBV13	TRBJ2-7	ASSLFGNYEQY
TRBV2	TRBJ2-7	ASSEGGYEQY
TRBV11-2	TRBJ2-3	ASSLFVGTDTQY
TRBV14	TRBJ2-7	ASSQDSFWTGFERVNPSYEQY
TRBV5-5	TRBJ2-5	ASSLMGQGGFQETQY
TRBV30	TRBJ1-3	AWSVRSTGFSGNTIY
TRBV6-1	TRBJ2-7	ASSGGRGSSYGQY
TRBV10-3	TRBJ2-5	AISAREQETQY
TRBV5-1	TRBJ2-3	ASSLLWTGTDTQY
TRBV18	TRBJ2-1	ASTLGWGGAYNEQF
TRBV18	TRBJ2-6	ASSRKGQDRSGANVLT
TRBV18	TRBJ1-2	ASSPGVDYGYT
TRBV9	TRBJ2-2	ASSPRGTINTGELF
TRBV28	TRBJ2-7	ASSPAGGDDSYEQY
TRBV4-1	TRBJ2-7	ASSSLVERAHEQY
TRBV7-2	TRBJ2-7	ASSFARSEQY
TRBV7-2	TRBJ2-5	ASSLYRDQETQY
TRBV19	TRBJ1-5	ASSIPESNQPQH
TRBV6-1	TRBJ2-2	ASSGQGRTGELF
TRBV10-3	TRBJ2-6	AISDTGTGGSGANVLT
TRBV4-1	TRBJ2-2	ASSQTGTGFTGELF
TRBV19	TRBJ2-1	ASSVTSGGRGGNEQF
TRBV7-2	TRBJ2-1	ASRLAGVNEQF
TRBV18	TRBJ2-3	ASSPQADTQY
TRBV5-1	TRBJ1-1	ASNRGANTEAF
TRBV2	TRBJ2-1	ASSEMSGSYNEQF
TRBV5-8	TRBJ2-7	ASSSLTTSGSYEQY
TRBV6-5	TRBJ1-1	ASRGTGQTEAF
TRBV5-1	TRBJ2-4	ASSSGTGQNIQY
TRBV27	TRBJ1-3	ASSLSPASGNTIY
TRBV9	TRBJ2-1	ASSTGLTYNEQF
TRBV19	TRBJ1-5	ASSFLGNQPQH
TRBV2	TRBJ1-1	ASKVTGPPEAF
TRBV7-9	TRBJ2-5	ASSLAPSRRQETQY
TRBV4-1	TRBJ2-5	ASSRQPGVQETQY
TRBV4-2	TRBJ1-3	ASSQPGIIGNTIY
TRBV4-1	TRBJ1-6	ASSQVKPGTGGASYNSPLH
TRBV2	TRBJ1-5	ASSERGNQPQH
TRBV21-1	TRBJ1-3	APGGRGGNTIY
TRBV9	TRBJ2-7	ASSVQGTGSDEQY
TRBV6-1	TRBJ2-5	ASSPRTGRETQY
TRBV7-9	TRBJ2-6	ASSLDAGANVLT
TRBV5-1	TRBJ2-3	ASSLGETTDTQY
TRBV5-1	TRBJ1-1	ASSLGTSNTEAF
TRBV2	TRBJ2-3	ASSANRGRPDTQY
TRBV5-1	TRBJ2-3	ASSLSRLAGTDTQY